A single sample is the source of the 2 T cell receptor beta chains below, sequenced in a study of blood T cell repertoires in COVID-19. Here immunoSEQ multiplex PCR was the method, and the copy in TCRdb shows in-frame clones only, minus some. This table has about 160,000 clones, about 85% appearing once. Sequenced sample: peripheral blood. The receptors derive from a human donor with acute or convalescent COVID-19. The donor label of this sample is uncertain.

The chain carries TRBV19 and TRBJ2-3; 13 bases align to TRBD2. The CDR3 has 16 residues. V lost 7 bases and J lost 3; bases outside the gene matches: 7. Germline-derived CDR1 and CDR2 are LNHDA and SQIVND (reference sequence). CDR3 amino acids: CASTLAGGAPTDTQYF. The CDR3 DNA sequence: TGTGCCAGTACACTAGCGGGGGGGGCCCCTACAGATACGCAGTATTTT.

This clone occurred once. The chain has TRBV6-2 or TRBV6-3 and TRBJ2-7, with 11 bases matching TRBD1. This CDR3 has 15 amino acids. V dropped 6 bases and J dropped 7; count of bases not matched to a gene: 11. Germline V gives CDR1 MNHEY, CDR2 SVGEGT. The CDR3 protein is CASSPLGTGGKEQYF. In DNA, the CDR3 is TGTGCCAGCAGCCCTCTTGGGACAGGGGGAAAGGAGCAGTACTTC.